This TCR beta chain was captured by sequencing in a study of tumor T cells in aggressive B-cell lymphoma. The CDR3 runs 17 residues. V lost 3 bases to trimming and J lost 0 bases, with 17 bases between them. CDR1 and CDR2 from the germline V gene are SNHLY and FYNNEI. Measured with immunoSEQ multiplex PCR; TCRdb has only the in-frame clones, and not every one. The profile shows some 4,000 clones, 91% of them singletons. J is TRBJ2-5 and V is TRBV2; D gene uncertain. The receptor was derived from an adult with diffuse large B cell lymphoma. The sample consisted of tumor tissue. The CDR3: CASSEPLNEAYQETQYF. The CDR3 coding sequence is TGTGCCAGCAGTGAGCCCCTTAATGAAGCGTACCAAGAGACCCAGTACTTC.